This TCR beta chain was captured in a study of blood T cell repertoires in COVID-19. Study details: From T cells, B-cell-depleted T cells, or PBMCs came the material, which was cDNA or gDNA.

V shed 2 bases and J shed 0 bases, with 9 bases lying between them. This CDR3 contains 15 residues. Germline loops: CDR1 SGHRS, CDR2 YFSETQ. Clinical histories supplied by participants themselves formed the basis of cohort assignment. Sequencing used immunoSEQ multiplex PCR; TCRdb keeps in-frame clones, though not all of them. The sample has roughly 230,000 clones, roughly 84% seen once; the top ten hold 5.5% to 8.5%. The sequencing sample was made of PBMCs or T cells enriched from blood (not recorded which). The clonotype originates from a young man in a cohort exposed to, infected with or recovered from COVID-19 (not recorded which). V is TRBV5-1 and J is TRBJ2-1; TRBD2 is a possible D gene (5 bases). The CDR3 nucleotides read TGCGCCAGCAGCTTACCACTAGACTCCTACAATGAGCAGTTCTTC. Its translation: CASSLPLDSYNEQFF.